This note documents a single T cell receptor (beta chain) sequence. There are a few counts of this clonotype. It lacks a known antigen. Base qualities are not provided; no much larger clone lies one nucleotide away. Counted from cysteine to phenylalanine, this CDR3 has 15 amino acids. This entry keeps only the CDR3 DNA: 45 bases, framed from base 1. V loses 3 bases, J loses 3 bases, and the germline ends lie 15 bases apart. The germline V gene (reference sequence) provides CDR1 DFQATT and CDR2 SNEGSKA. Library construction relied on 5' RACE. The listed sequencing device is Illumina HiSeq 2000. A universal primer binding site was introduced by template switching, and a unique molecular identifier was present in the final cDNA, enabling accurate counting of TCR cDNA molecules. Specific primers in the conserved constant-segment region were used to synthesize first-strand cDNA for the TCR alpha and beta chains. To control for contamination, every cDNA library was double barcoded, receiving both a SMART-Mk sample barcode and Illumina barcodes. TruSeq adapter sequences along with Illumina sample barcodes were introduced in two successive PCR steps. The TCR alpha and beta cDNA libraries were sequenced on the Illumina HiSeq platform using custom primers. The study's own analysis went as follows. Raw reads were processed with MiGEC to extract unique molecular identifiers, and MiXCR was used to determine CDR3 positions. Recombination models were inferred per individual with the repgenHMM and IGoR tools using an EM algorithm. Shared clonotype analysis was performed with the tcR package in R, normalizing sharing by the product of cloneset sizes. Out-of-frame nonproductive sequences were analyzed to study raw recombination free of thymic and clonal selection effects. Using fastp at Q25 and MiXCR, TCRdb reprocessed the public reads and kept productive beta chains. Every CDR3 protein is listed once, alongside the most common genes and DNA of its rows. The V and J calls and clone size come from TCRdb's table, not from the authors' own analysis. This sample gives around 280,000 distinct CDR3 sequences in total; 6.5% to 9.5% of them show up just once. Approximately 2% of the sample rests with the top ten.

The data stem from a study of identical twins (dated by TCRdb to the mid-2010s). Regarding the study in general: To test whether fetal clonotypes persist, this study deep-sequenced TCR alpha and beta repertoires from monozygotic twins, from unrelated adults of various ages, and from cord blood. To rule out contamination, replicate twin experiments were performed at different times with different library preparation protocols. On the study overall, not on this receptor specifically: In monozygotic twins, out-of-frame TCR alpha sharing was systematically underestimated by recombination models, although the models agreed with sharing between unrelated individuals. Zero-insertion analyses could be partly confounded by invariant T cells such as MAIT and iNKT, though diverse VJ usage argued against such confounding for most clonotypes. Excess twin sharing in beta out-of-frame sequences was weaker because fewer shared sequences lowered the signal-to-noise ratio. Compared with coincidental sharing between unrelated individuals, out-of-frame TCR alpha sequences shared between twins had an excess of sequences with low generation probability. Abundant cord blood beta clonotypes had fewer insertions, young adult naive repertoires showed a similar but weaker trend, and memory repertoires showed no such trend. Because the same donors could not be followed over many years, the conclusions relied on cross-sectional statistical analysis.

All donors were healthy Caucasians. Three pairs of female monozygotic twins, all aged roughly 18 to 29 years, made up the twin cohort. Miltenyi CD45RO+ enrichment and human naive T-cell isolation kits were used to isolate memory (CD45RO+) and naive T cells from PBMC. The same sample was also used in a study of yellow fever vaccine responses in identical twins. The second investigation adds: The T cell response to vaccination in identical twins was reported by the authors to appear partly convergent and partly personalized. Focusing on identical twins, the study followed the T cell clones that responded to the vaccine, and did so with precision.

The material sequenced was memory (CD45RO+) T cells sorted from blood. The intended sense of this specimen's cell subset or site label: CD45RO+ enriched T cells. The sequence was obtained from a woman aged 18-29 years in good health. The chain joins TRBV20-1 to TRBJ2-1; a weak D assignment points to TRBD1 (6 bases agree). The CDR3 region: CSASSLGQGYNEQFF. The base sequence is TGCAGTGCTAGCAGTTTGGGACAAGGCTACAATGAGCAGTTCTTC.